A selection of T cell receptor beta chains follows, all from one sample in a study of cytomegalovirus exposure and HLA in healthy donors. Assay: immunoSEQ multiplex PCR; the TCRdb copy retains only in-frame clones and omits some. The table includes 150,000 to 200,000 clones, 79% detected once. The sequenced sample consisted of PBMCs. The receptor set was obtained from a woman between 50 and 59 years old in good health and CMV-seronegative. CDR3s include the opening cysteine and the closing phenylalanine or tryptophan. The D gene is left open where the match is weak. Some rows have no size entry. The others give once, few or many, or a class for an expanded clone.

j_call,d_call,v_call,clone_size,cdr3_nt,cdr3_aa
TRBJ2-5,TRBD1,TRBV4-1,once,TGCGCCAGCAGCCAACTGGACAGGGGGTTGGAGACCCAGTACTTC,CASSQLDRGLETQYF
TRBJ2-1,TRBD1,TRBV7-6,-,TGTGCCAGCAGCTTAGGGGGGACAGGGGGCTCCTCGGGGGGTGAGCAGTTCTTC,CASSLGGTGGSSGGEQFF
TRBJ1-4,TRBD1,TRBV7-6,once,TGTGCCAGCAGCAGCCGGGACAGGGGGCGAGCTAATGAAAAACTGTTTTTT,CASSSRDRGRANEKLFF
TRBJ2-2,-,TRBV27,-,TGTGCCAGCAGCCAAACGAACACCGGGGAGCTGTTTTTT,CASSQTNTGELFF
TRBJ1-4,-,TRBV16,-,TGTGCCAGCAGCCAAGCGACGGGTCAAATGCGGGGCGAAAAACTGTTTTTT,CASSQATGQMRGEKLFF
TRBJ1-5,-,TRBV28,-,TGTGCCAGCAGTGACGGGGGGGGCGGCAATCAGCCCCAGCATTTT,CASSDGGGGNQPQHF
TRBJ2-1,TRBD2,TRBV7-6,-,TGTGCCAGCAGCTTCAGACTAGCGGCTTACAATGAGCAGTTCTTC,CASSFRLAAYNEQFF
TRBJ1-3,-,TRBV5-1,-,TGCGCCAGCAGCTTGGAGGCGGAGAGAAACACCATATATTTT,CASSLEAERNTIYF
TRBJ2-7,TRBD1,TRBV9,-,TGTGCCAGCAGCCTGGGACAGAAAAGCTCCTACGAGCAGTACTTC,CASSLGQKSSYEQYF
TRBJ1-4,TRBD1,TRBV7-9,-,TGTGCCAGCAGCCCAGGACAGGGAGTTGAAAAACTGTTTTTT,CASSPGQGVEKLFF
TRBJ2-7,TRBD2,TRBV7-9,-,TGTGCCAGCAGCTCCTGGGGACTAGCGGGAGCCCGCTCCTACGAGCAGTACTTC,CASSSWGLAGARSYEQYF
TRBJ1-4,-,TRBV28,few,TGTGCCAGCAGCCTAGGCATCCCGGGACGTTGGGACTGGGGTGAAAAACTGTTTTTT,CASSLGIPGRWDWGEKLFF
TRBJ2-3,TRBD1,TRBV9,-,TGTGCCAGCAGCTTCTGGACAGGTAGCAACACAGATACGCAGTATTTT,CASSFWTGSNTDTQYF
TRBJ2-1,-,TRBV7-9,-,TGTGCCAGCAGCTTAGGAGGACTCTACAATGAGCAGTTCTTC,CASSLGGLYNEQFF
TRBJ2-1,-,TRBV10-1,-,TGCGCCAGCAGTCCTGGAAGGGGTGAGCAGTTCTTC,CASSPGRGEQFF
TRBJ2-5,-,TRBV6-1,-,TGTGCCGAGGCGCGGGAAAGAGAGGAGACCCAGTACTTC,CAEAREREETQYF
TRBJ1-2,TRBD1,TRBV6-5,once,TGTGCCAGCAGTTCGGGACAGACCTACTATGGCTACACCTTC,CASSSGQTYYGYTF
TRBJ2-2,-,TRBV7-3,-,TGTGCCAGCAGCCCCGGACAGACCGGGACCGGGGAGCTGTTTTTT,CASSPGQTGTGELFF
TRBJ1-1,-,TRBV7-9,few,TGTGCCAGCAGCTTACAGGGTAAGGAAACTGAAGCTTTCTTT,CASSLQGKETEAFF
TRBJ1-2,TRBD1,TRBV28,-,TGTGCCAGCAGAAAGGACAGGGCGGGTGGCTACACCTTC,CASRKDRAGGYTF
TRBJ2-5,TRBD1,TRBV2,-,TGTGCCAGCAGGGGGACAGGAATACAAGAGACCCAGTACTTC,CASRGTGIQETQYF
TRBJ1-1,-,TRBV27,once,TGTGCCAGCAGTTTACAGGGCATGAACACTGAAGCTTTCTTT,CASSLQGMNTEAFF
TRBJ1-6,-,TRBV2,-,TGTGCCAGCAGAGACCTGCTAGGGAGCTCCTATAATTCACCCCTCCACTTT,CASRDLLGSSYNSPLHF
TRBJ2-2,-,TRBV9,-,TGTGCCAGCAGCCCCAGGGGCACCGGGGAGCTGTTTTTT,CASSPRGTGELFF
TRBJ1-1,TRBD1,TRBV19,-,TGTGCCAGTAGAGGGATAAGGACGGGACAGGCTATGAACACTGAAGCTTTCTTT,CASRGIRTGQAMNTEAFF
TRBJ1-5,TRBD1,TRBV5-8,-,TGTGCCAGCAGCCTCGACAGGGTTAGCAATCAGCCCCAGCATTTT,CASSLDRVSNQPQHF
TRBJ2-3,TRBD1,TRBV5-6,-,TGTGCCAGCAGCCAGACAGGGCGGCCAGATACGCAGTATTTT,CASSQTGRPDTQYF
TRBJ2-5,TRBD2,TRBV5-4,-,TGTGCCAGCAGCTTGAAAGCGGGAGGGGTGGGAGAGACCCAGTACTTC,CASSLKAGGVGETQYF
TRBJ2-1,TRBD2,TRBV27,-,TGTGCCAGCAGTTCACTCGCCGGGGGGAACAATGAGCAGTTCTTC,CASSSLAGGNNEQFF
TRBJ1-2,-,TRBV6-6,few,TGTGCCAGCAGTTACTCGGCCCCGGGGAACTATGGCTACACCTTC,CASSYSAPGNYGYTF
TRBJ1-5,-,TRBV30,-,TGTGCCTCTTCAAACAGGGTTGATCAGCCCCAGCATTTT,CASSNRVDQPQHF
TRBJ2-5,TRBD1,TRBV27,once,TGTGCCAGCAGTTTCGGCTGGACAGGGGGCGAAGAGACCCAGTACTTC,CASSFGWTGGEETQYF
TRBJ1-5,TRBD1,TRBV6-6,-,TGTGCCAGCAGTTATTACAGGGGGCTGGAACAGCCCCAGCATTTT,CASSYYRGLEQPQHF
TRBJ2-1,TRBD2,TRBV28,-,TGTGCCAGCATCCCCCCAGGGACTAGGGCCACTGAGCAGTTCTTC,CASIPPGTRATEQFF
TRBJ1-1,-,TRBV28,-,TGTGCCAGCAGTCTCTGGCCTACTGAAGCTTTCTTT,CASSLWPTEAFF
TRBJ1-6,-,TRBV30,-,TGTGCCTACATGTCGGGGAGCTCCTATAATTCCCCCCTCCACTTT,CAYMSGSSYNSPLHF